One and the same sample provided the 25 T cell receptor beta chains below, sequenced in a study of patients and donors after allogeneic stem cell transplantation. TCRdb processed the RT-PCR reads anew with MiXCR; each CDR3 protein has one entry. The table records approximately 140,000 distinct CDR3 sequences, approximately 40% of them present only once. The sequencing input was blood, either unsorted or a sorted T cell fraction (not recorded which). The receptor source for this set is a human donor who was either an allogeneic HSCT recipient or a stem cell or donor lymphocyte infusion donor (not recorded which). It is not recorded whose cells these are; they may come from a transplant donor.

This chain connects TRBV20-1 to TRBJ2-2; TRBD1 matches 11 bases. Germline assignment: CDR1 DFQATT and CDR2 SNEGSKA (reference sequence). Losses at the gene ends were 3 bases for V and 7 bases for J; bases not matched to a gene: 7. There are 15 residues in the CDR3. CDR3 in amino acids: CSASVDRGLSGELFF. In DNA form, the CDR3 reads TGCAGTGCTAGTGTGGACAGGGGGCTTAGCGGGGAGCTGTTTTTT.

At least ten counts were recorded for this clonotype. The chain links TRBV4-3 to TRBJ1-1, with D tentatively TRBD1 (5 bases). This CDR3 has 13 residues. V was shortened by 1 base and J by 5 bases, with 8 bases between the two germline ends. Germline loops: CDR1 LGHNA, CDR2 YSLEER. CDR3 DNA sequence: TGCGCCAGCAGCCAAGTCTGGGGGACTGAAGCTTTCTTT. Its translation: CASSQVWGTEAFF.

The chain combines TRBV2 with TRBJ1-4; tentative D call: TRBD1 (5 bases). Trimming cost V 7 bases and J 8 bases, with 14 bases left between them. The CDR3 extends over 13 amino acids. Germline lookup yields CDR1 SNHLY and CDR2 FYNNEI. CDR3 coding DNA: TGTGCCAGCATGGGGGGATGGAGCGAAAAACTGTTTTTT. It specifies CASMGGWSEKLFF. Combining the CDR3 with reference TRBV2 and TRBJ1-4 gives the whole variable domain EPEVTQTPSHQVTQMGQEVILRCVPISNHLYFYWYRQILGQKVEFLVSFYNNEISEKSEIFDDQFSVERPDGSNFTLKIRSTKLEDSAMYFCASMGGWSEKLFFGSGTQLSVL.

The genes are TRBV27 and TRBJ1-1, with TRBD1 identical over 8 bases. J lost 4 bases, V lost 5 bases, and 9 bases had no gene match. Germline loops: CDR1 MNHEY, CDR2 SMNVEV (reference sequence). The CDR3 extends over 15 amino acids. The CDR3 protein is CASSGRTGRVTEAFF. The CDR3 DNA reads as TGTGCCAGCAGTGGACGGACAGGGAGGGTCACTGAAGCTTTCTTT.

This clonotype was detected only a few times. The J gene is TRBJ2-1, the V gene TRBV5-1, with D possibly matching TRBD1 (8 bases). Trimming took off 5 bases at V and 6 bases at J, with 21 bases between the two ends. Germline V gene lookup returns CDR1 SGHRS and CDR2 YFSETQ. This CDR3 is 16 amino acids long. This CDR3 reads CASSSYGQGGVNEQFF. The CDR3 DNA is TGCGCCAGCAGTTCCTATGGACAGGGAGGGGTCAATGAGCAGTTCTTC.

CDR3 sequence reads: CASRYLQGAGANVLTF. In nucleotides, the CDR3 is TGTGCCAGCAGATACTTACAGGGCGCTGGGGCCAACGTCCTGACTTTC. J is TRBJ2-6 and V is TRBV7-2; D may be TRBD1 (6 bases). In germline, CDR1 is SGHTA, CDR2 FQGNSA. This CDR3 spans 16 amino acids. V gave up 6 bases and J gave up 2 bases, with 14 bases separating them.

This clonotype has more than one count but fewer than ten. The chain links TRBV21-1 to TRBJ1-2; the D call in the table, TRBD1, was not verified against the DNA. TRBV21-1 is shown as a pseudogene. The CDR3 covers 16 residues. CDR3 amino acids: CASSKAPTGGSYGYTF. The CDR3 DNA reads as TGTGCCAGCAGCAAAGCTCCCACAGGGGGCAGCTATGGCTACACCTTC.

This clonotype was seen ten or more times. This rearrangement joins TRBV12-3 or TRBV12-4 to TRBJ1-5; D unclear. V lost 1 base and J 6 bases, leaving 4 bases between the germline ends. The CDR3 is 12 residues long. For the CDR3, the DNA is TGTGCCAGCAGTTTAGGCACTCAGCCCCAGCATTTT. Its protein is CASSLGTQPQHF.

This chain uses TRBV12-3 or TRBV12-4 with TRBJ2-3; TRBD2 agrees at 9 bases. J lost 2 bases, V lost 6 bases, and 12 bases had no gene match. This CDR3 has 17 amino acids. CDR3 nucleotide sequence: TGTGCCAGCAGCCCGAAATGGGCGGGGGGGCTCACAGATACGCAGTATTTT. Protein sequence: CASSPKWAGGLTDTQYF.

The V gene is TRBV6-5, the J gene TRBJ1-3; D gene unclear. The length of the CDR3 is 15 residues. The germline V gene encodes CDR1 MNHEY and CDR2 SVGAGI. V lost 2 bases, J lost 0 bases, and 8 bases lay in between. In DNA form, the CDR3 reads TGTGCCAGCAGTTACCTGCCCAGCTCTGGAAACACCATATATTTT. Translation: CASSYLPSSGNTIYF.

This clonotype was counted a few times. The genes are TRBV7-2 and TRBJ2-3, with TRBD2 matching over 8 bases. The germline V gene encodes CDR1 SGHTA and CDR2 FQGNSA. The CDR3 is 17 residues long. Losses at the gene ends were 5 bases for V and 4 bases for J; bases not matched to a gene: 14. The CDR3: CASSAEPGLGGADTQYF. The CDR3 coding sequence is TGTGCCAGCAGCGCCGAGCCGGGACTAGGGGGGGCAGATACGCAGTATTTT.

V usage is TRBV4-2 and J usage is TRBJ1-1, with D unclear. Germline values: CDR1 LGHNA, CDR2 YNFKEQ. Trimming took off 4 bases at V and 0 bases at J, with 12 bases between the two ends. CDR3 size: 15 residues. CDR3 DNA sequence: TGTGCCAGCAGCCCCCTCGGGTCTCTGAACACTGAAGCTTTCTTT. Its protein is CASSPLGSLNTEAFF.

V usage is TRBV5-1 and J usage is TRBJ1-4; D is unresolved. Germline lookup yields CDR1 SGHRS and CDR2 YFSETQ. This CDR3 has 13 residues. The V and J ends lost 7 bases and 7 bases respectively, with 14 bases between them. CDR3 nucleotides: TGCGCCAGCTGCCCTATGGTGGGTGAAAAACTGTTTTTT. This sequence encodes CASCPMVGEKLFF.

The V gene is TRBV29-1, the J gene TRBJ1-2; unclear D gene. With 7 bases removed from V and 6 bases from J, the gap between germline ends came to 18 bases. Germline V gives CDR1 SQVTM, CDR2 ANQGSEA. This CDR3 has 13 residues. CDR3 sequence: CSAAPDGKDGYTF. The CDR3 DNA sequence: TGCAGCGCCGCCCCCGACGGAAAGGATGGCTACACCTTC.

CDR3 sequence (DNA): TGTGCCAGCAGTATGAGGGGTATGGACACTGAAGCTTTCTTT. Amino acids: CASSMRGMDTEAFF. The V call is TRBV6-6, the J call TRBJ1-1; D is possibly TRBD1 (5 bases). The CDR3 consists of 14 residues. Trimming took 5 bases from V and 3 from J, leaving 13 bases between them. Germline V gene lookup returns CDR1 MNHNY and CDR2 SVGAGI (reference sequence).

CDR3 sequence (DNA): TGTGCCAGCAGGTCGAACAGGGCGGAAAAACTGTTTTTT. Protein sequence: CASRSNRAEKLFF. The V and J genes are TRBV28 and TRBJ1-4, with a weak D call TRBD1 (6 bases). Germline V gene sequence: CDR1 MDHEN, CDR2 SYDVKM. V dropped 6 bases and J dropped 8 bases, with 13 bases sitting between them. CDR3 size: 13 residues.

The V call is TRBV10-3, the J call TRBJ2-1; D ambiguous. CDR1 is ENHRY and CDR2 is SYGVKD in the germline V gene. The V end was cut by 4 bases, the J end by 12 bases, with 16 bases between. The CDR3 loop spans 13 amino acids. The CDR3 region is CAISGEANIGQFF. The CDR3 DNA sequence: TGTGCCATCAGTGGGGAAGCAAACATCGGGCAGTTCTTC.

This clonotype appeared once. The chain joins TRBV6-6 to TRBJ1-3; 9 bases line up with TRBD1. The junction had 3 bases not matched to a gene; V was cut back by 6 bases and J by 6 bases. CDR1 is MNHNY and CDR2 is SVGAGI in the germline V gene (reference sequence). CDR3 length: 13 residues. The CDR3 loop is CASRDRGINTIYF. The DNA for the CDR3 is TGTGCCAGCAGAGACAGGGGGATAAACACCATATATTTT.

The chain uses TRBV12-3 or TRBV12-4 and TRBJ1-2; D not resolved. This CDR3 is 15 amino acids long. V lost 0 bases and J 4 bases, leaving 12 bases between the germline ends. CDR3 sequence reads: CASSLAPGSFYGYTF. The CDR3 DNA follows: TGTGCCAGCAGTTTAGCCCCCGGGTCGTTCTATGGCTACACCTTC.

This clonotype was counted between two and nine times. The CDR3 loop is CASSRQGSGSNQPQHF. CDR3 nucleotide sequence: TGTGCCAGCAGTCGACAGGGATCAGGCAGCAATCAGCCCCAGCATTTT. This sequence joins TRBV6-5 and TRBJ1-5, with 7 bases identical to TRBD1. Germline lookup yields CDR1 MNHEY and CDR2 SVGAGI. After removal of 5 bases from V and 1 base from J, the junction contained 8 bases not matched to a gene. This CDR3 comprises 16 residues.

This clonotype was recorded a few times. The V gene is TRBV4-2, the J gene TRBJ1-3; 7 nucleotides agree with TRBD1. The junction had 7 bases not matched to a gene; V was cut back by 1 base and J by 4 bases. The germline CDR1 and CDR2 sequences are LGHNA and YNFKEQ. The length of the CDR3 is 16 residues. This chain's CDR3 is CASSQAGQTLGNTIYF. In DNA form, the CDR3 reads TGTGCCAGCAGCCAAGCGGGACAGACTTTAGGAAACACCATATATTTT.

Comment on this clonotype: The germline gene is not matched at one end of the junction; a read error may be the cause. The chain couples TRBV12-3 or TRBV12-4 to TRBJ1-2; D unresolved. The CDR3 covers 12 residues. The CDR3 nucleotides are TGTGCCAGCAGTACAGCTAACTATGGCTGCACCTTC. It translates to CASSTANYGCTF.

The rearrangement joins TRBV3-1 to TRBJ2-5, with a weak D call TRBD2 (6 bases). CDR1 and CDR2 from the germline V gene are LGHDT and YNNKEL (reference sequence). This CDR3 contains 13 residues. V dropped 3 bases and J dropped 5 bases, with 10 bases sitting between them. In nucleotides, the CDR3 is TGTGCCAGCAGCCAGGCAGGGAGGGAGACCCAGTACTTC. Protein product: CASSQAGRETQYF.

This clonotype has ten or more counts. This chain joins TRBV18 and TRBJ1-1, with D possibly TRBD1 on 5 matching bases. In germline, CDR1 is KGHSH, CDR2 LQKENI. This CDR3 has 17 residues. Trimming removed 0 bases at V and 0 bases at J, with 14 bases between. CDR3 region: CASSPPELRQLNTEAFF. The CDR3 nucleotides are TGTGCCAGCTCACCACCGGAGCTACGACAGTTGAACACTGAAGCTTTCTTT.

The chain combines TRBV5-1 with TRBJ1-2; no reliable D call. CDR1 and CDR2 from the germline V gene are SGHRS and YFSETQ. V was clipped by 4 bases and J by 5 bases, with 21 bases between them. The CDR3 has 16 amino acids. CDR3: CASSNGYGRTGYGYTF. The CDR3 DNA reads TGCGCCAGCAGCAATGGGTATGGCAGAACTGGATATGGCTACACCTTC.